The subject of this entry is one T cell receptor beta chain. Its cognate antigen is unknown. Positively selected for CCR7, the CD45RO-negative cells used as naive CD8 cells excluded terminally differentiated effector memory CD45RA+ cells. CDR1 MDHEN and CDR2 SYDVKM come from the germline V gene. Trimming left V 6 bases short and J 2 bases short, with 14 bases between. This CDR3 is built from 15 residues. TCRdb's copy holds only in-frame clones and misses some; the assay was immunoSEQ multiplex PCR. There are some 1,900,000 clones in the sample; less than 95% occur only once, and roughly 1% lies in the top ten. These data belong to a study of shared clonotypes between healthy human individuals. Study-level results: It was the few donors that limited the genetic and exposure-history diversity represented.

The chain recombines TRBV28 with TRBJ2-1; D uncertain. Sequenced: naive CD8+ T cells sorted from blood. The receptor was isolated from a man aged 18 to 35 in good health. CDR3 bases: TGTGCCAGCAGCCCCTTAGTCCTTCCCTACAATGAGCAGTTCTTC. As protein: CASSPLVLPYNEQFF.